This entry lists 28 T cell receptor beta chains sequenced from one sample in a study of low-dose radiotherapy and immunotherapy resistance in tumors. This sample's time point: after trial treatment. The treatment is: LDRT plus nivolumab, ipilimumab, low-dose cyclophosphamide and aspirin (RACIN trial). TRAV- and TRBV-specific primers primed first-strand cDNA, covering alpha and beta chains. Amplification, which lasted roughly 22 PCR cycles, used a constant-region primer and V-primer adapter to amplify TCRs. TCRdb re-called the reads through MiXCR, storing one row per CDR3 protein. The table lists some 94,000 distinct CDR3 sequences, about 20% of them singletons, with about 13% in the top ten. Sequenced here: PBMCs, sampled after low-dose radiotherapy plus immunotherapy. These receptors originate from a female donor with ovarian cancer.

This clonotype was seen repeatedly, ten times or more. The chain employs TRBV7-2 and TRBJ2-5; TRBD2 aligns across 8 bases. V was pared by 4 bases and J by 6 bases, with 4 bases of the junction left unmatched. The CDR3 runs 13 residues. CDR1 is SGHTA, CDR2 FQGNSA, per germline. This chain's CDR3 is CASSYGLAKTQYF. For the CDR3, the DNA is TGTGCCAGCAGCTACGGACTAGCAAAGACCCAGTACTTC.

The V and J genes are TRBV7-8 and TRBJ2-5; unclear D gene. There are 13 residues in the CDR3. CDR1 and CDR2 (germline): SGHVS, FQNEAQ. With 5 bases removed from V and 5 bases from J, the gap between germline ends came to 12 bases. The CDR3 DNA sequence: TGTGCCAGCAGCAGGACGGCACGGGAGACCCAGTACTTC. This codes for CASSRTARETQYF.

This clonotype was recorded many times. V and J are TRBV7-6 and TRBJ2-5; 8 bases fit TRBD2. The CDR3 sequence is 16 residues long. The germline gives CDR1 SGHVS, CDR2 FNYEAQ. V lost 2 bases and J lost 1; bases outside the gene matches: 6. In DNA form, the CDR3 reads TGTGCCAGCAGCTTATTGTCCGGGAGGGCCCAAGAGACCCAGTACTTC. Protein: CASSLLSGRAQETQYF. The whole variable domain, remainder taken from reference TRBV7-6 and TRBJ2-5, is GAGVSQSPRYKVTKRGQDVALRCDPISGHVSLYWYRQALGQGPEFLTYFNYEAQQDKSGLPNDRFSAERPEGSISTLTIQRTEQRDSAMYRCASSLLSGRAQETQYFGPGTRLLVL.

With regard to this clonotype: This likely came from a read error, as a far larger clone is one base away. This chain connects TRBV7-9 to TRBJ2-4; TRBD2 matches 9 bases. V was pared by 4 bases and J by 13 bases, with 17 bases of the junction left unmatched. The germline V gene encodes CDR1 SEHNR and CDR2 FQNEAQ (reference sequence). CDR3 size: 16 residues. The CDR3: CASSSRGGARLGEQYF. The CDR3 DNA sequence: TGTGCCAGCAGCTCTCGCGGGGGGGCTAGGTTAGGTGAGCAGTACTTC.

The V and J genes are TRBV19 and TRBJ1-5, with TRBD1 identical over 9 bases. CDR1 is LNHDA, CDR2 SQIVND, per germline (reference sequence). V lost 8 bases, J lost 5 bases, and 13 bases stayed unmatched. The CDR3 is made up of 16 amino acids. The CDR3 region is CASSAVGTGTYQPQHF. CDR3 sequence (DNA): TGTGCCAGTTCGGCCGTTGGGACAGGGACATATCAGCCCCAGCATTTT.

The chain carries TRBV12-3 or TRBV12-4 and TRBJ2-7; 9 bases align to TRBD2. V shed 5 bases and J 1 base; nucleotides not matched to a gene: 6. CDR3 length: 15 amino acids. The CDR3 loop is CASSLSGSKSYEQYF. DNA of the CDR3: TGTGCCAGCAGTCTTAGCGGGAGCAAGTCCTACGAGCAGTACTTC.

This clonotype was detected many times. The chain has TRBV10-3 and TRBJ1-1; the D gene is possibly TRBD1 (5 bases). This CDR3 is 12 amino acids long. Trimming removed 10 bases from V and 7 bases from J, with 16 bases in between. The germline V gene has CDR1 ENHRY and CDR2 SYGVKD. CDR3 residues: CATSDGTVEAFF. The CDR3 bases are TGTGCCACTTCGGATGGGACGGTTGAAGCTTTCTTT.

This clonotype was seen at least ten times. This rearrangement joins TRBV12-3 or TRBV12-4 to TRBJ2-1; perhaps TRBD1 as D (6 bases). V lost 6 bases and J 5 bases, leaving 8 bases between the germline ends. The CDR3 totals 12 residues. This chain's CDR3 is CASSRTDNEQFF. DNA of the CDR3: TGTGCCAGCAGCCGGACAGACAATGAGCAGTTCTTC.

The chain couples TRBV12-3 or TRBV12-4 to TRBJ2-1, with 7 nucleotides matching TRBD2. The CDR3 sequence is 15 residues long. Germline trimming cut 6 bases from V and 0 bases from J; bases unmatched to any gene: 5. The CDR3 reads CASSRSGNSYNEQFF. The DNA for the CDR3 is TGTGCCAGCAGCCGGAGCGGGAACTCCTACAATGAGCAGTTCTTC.

This clonotype was counted at least ten times. The chain combines TRBV30 with TRBJ1-2, with TRBD1 identical over 9 bases. Germline assignment: CDR1 GTSNPN and CDR2 SVGIG (reference sequence). The CDR3 covers 13 residues. The V segment lost 3 bases and the J segment 4 bases; nucleotides outside the gene matches: 3. The CDR3, as DNA: TGTGCCTGGAGCCCGGACAGGGGCTATGGCTACACCTTC. Its translation: CAWSPDRGYGYTF.

This clonotype has at least ten counts. The CDR3 spells CASSRDRATDYTF. The CDR3 DNA sequence: TGTGCCAGCAGCAGAGACCGGGCCACAGACTACACCTTC. The rearrangement links TRBV14 to TRBJ1-2; D not resolved. Trimming removed 5 bases from V and 10 bases from J, with 17 bases in between. The CDR3 totals 13 residues. Germline assignment: CDR1 SGHDN and CDR2 FVKESK.

The rearrangement links TRBV19 to TRBJ2-2; 9 positions agree with TRBD2. CDR1 is LNHDA, CDR2 SQIVND, per germline (reference sequence). Trimming cost V 3 bases and J 7 bases; bases outside gene matches: 6. The CDR3 has 15 residues. CDR3 protein: CASSILAGARGELFF. CDR3 sequence (DNA): TGTGCCAGTAGTATTTTAGCGGGGGCCCGCGGGGAGCTGTTTTTT. Together with reference TRBV19 and TRBJ2-2, the CDR3 gives the full variable domain: DGGITQSPKYLFRKEGQNVTLSCEQNLNHDAMYWYRQDPGQGLRLIYYSQIVNDFQKGDIAEGYSVSREKKESFPLTVTSAQKNPTAFYLCASSILAGARGELFFGEGSRLTVL.

This clonotype was found many times. J is TRBJ2-2 and V is TRBV7-2, with D perhaps assigned TRBD1 or TRBD2 (6 bases each). This CDR3 spans 16 amino acids. V lost 1 base to trimming and J lost 3 bases, with 12 bases between them. Germline CDR1 SGHTA, CDR2 FQGNSA. The CDR3 DNA follows: TGTGCCAGCAGCTTAGAAGGAGGGGGGTACACCGGGGAGCTGTTTTTT. It translates to CASSLEGGGYTGELFF.

The chain links TRBV27 to TRBJ2-2; 9 bases are a match to TRBD2. The CDR3 consists of 18 residues. The germline gives CDR1 MNHEY, CDR2 SMNVEV (reference sequence). Germline trimming cut 5 bases from V and 4 bases from J; bases unmatched to any gene: 14. The CDR3 nucleotides read TGTGCCAGCAGTATCCAAAGACCCAGCGGGGGGCCCACCGGGGAGCTGTTTTTT. It yields the protein CASSIQRPSGGPTGELFF.

The chain joins TRBV5-1 to TRBJ2-7, with a weak D call TRBD2 (5 bases). The CDR3 runs to 14 residues. Trimming left V 2 bases short and J 4 bases short, with 13 bases between. Germline CDR1 SGHRS, CDR2 YFSETQ. The CDR3 DNA reads as TGCGCCAGCAGCTTAACGGGGAGTAGGTACGAGCAGTACTTC. This translates into CASSLTGSRYEQYF.

V is TRBV15 and J is TRBJ2-1, with 10 bases that match TRBD2. The V and J ends lost 1 base and 2 bases, in that order; junction bases with no gene match: 5. CDR3 length: 17 residues. In germline, CDR1 is LNHNV, CDR2 YYDKDF (reference sequence). The CDR3 coding sequence is TGTGCCACCAGCAGAGGAACAAGCGGGGGGGCCTACAATGAGCAGTTCTTC. Encoded protein: CATSRGTSGGAYNEQFF.

This clonotype was observed many times. The chain carries TRBV2 and TRBJ2-7, with TRBD2 identical over 11 bases. CDR3 length: 15 residues. The V gene's germline CDR1 is SNHLY and CDR2 FYNNEI. V lost 2 bases to trimming and J lost 3 bases; unmatched junction nucleotides: 3. CDR3 DNA: TGTGCCAGCAGTGAACAACTAGCGGGGGTCTACGAGCAGTACTTC. Residues: CASSEQLAGVYEQYF.

This clonotype was seen many times. The V gene is TRBV7-8, the J gene TRBJ2-1, with TRBD2 identical over 12 bases. Trimming cost V 5 bases and J 5 bases; bases outside gene matches: 4. Germline CDR1 and CDR2: SGHVS and FQNEAQ. This CDR3 spans 15 amino acids. The CDR3 nucleotides are TGTGCCAGCAGCCCGACTAGCGGGAGAAACAATGAGCAGTTCTTC. Encoded protein: CASSPTSGRNNEQFF. Using reference TRBV7-8 and TRBJ2-1 for the parts outside the CDR3, the full variable domain is GAGVSQSPRYKVAKRGQDVALRCDPISGHVSLFWYQQALGQGPEFLTYFQNEAQLDKSGLPSDRFFAERPEGSVSTLKIQRTQQEDSAVYLCASSPTSGRNNEQFFGPGTRLTVL.

This clonotype was seen at least ten times. This chain connects TRBV5-6 to TRBJ2-6, with 9 bases lining up with TRBD1. Germline CDR1 and CDR2: SGHDT and YYEEEE. V shed 4 bases and J 0 bases; nucleotides not matched to a gene: 8. The CDR3 has 18 residues. CDR3 protein: CASSLMTGGISGANVLTF. Written as DNA, the CDR3 is TGTGCCAGCAGCCTTATGACAGGGGGGATCTCTGGGGCCAACGTCCTGACTTTC.

This clonotype was detected many times. V usage is TRBV5-1 and J usage is TRBJ2-1; 10 positions agree with TRBD1. The CDR3 totals 15 residues. The V segment lost 4 bases and the J segment 6 bases; nucleotides outside the gene matches: 7. From germline, CDR1 is SGHRS and CDR2 YFSETQ. The CDR3 spells CASSQDRGDGNEQFF. Here the CDR3 DNA reads TGCGCCAGCAGCCAGGACAGGGGGGATGGCAATGAGCAGTTCTTC.

Ten or more counts support this clonotype. The V call is TRBV14, the J call TRBJ1-4; maybe TRBD1 (5 bases). V was trimmed by 2 bases and J by 4 bases, leaving 14 bases between them. The CDR3 loop spans 16 amino acids. Germline-derived CDR1 and CDR2 are SGHDN and FVKESK. Here the CDR3 DNA reads TGTGCCAGCAGCCAAATTCTTGACAGTGTTAATGAAAAACTGTTTTTT. Amino acids: CASSQILDSVNEKLFF.

This clonotype was recorded many times. This CDR3 is CASSYVRSAGHQPQHF. In DNA, the CDR3 is TGTGCCAGCAGTTACGTTCGCTCGGCAGGGCATCAGCCCCAGCATTTT. The chain employs TRBV6-2 or TRBV6-3 and TRBJ1-5; D is possibly TRBD1 (5 bases). Between the trimmed V and J ends, which lost 2 bases and 5 bases, there was a span of 16 bases. There are 16 residues in the CDR3. Germline V gives CDR1 MNHEY, CDR2 SVGEGT.

This clonotype occurred many times. The gene calls are TRBV5-5 and TRBJ1-1; possibly TRBD1 for D (6 bases). The CDR3 covers 14 residues. Germline-derived CDR1 and CDR2 are SGHKS and YYEKEE (reference sequence). The V end was cut by 0 bases, the J end by 3 bases, with 9 bases between. CDR3 bases: TGTGCCAGCAGCTTGGCCGGACAGTACACTGAAGCTTTCTTT. It yields the protein CASSLAGQYTEAFF.

This clonotype was observed at least ten times. The chain combines TRBV6-4 with TRBJ2-5, with D unresolved. The CDR3 totals 13 residues. Germline lookup yields CDR1 MRHNA and CDR2 SNTAGT. V was shortened by 0 bases and J by 5 bases, with 7 bases between the two germline ends. The CDR3 sequence is CASSDSMGETQYF. The DNA for the CDR3 is TGTGCCAGCAGTGACTCGATGGGGGAGACCCAGTACTTC.

Many counts were recorded for this clonotype. The rearrangement joins TRBV24-1 to TRBJ2-5, with 8 nucleotides matching TRBD2. Germline assignment: CDR1 KGHDR and CDR2 SFDVKD. Trimming took 4 bases from V and 1 from J; bases not matched to a gene: 4. The CDR3 is 15 amino acids. The CDR3 nucleotides read TGTGCCACCAGTGAAGCGGGGGACCCCCAAGAGACCCAGTACTTC. Its protein product is CATSEAGDPQETQYF.

In this sample, this clonotype turned up many times. The chain couples TRBV12-3 or TRBV12-4 to TRBJ1-3; D gene ambiguous. This CDR3 region has 14 residues. Trimming removed 8 bases at V and 2 bases at J, with 13 bases between. In DNA, the CDR3 is TGTGCCAGCTGTCGATACGCTGCTGGAAACACCATATATTTT. Residues: CASCRYAAGNTIYF.

This clonotype has only a few counts. The J gene is TRBJ2-2, the V gene TRBV5-1; either TRBD1 or TRBD2 may fit D (5 bases each). Trimming shortened V by 0 bases and J by 5 bases, and 17 bases separated the two germline ends. Germline V CDR1 and CDR2: SGHRS, YFSETQ. The CDR3 length is 17 residues. The CDR3 reads CASSLGLGPQGTGELFF. In DNA form, the CDR3 reads TGCGCCAGCAGCTTGGGGCTGGGACCCCAGGGAACCGGGGAGCTGTTTTTT.

This clonotype was seen repeatedly, ten times or more. V usage is TRBV29-1 and J usage is TRBJ2-2; D possibly corresponds to TRBD1 (6 bases). This CDR3 contains 11 residues. V dropped 6 bases and J dropped 7 bases, with 9 bases sitting between them. Germline CDR1 and CDR2: SQVTM and ANQGSEA. As DNA, the CDR3 is TGCAGCGTCGCGGACAGCGGGGAGCTGTTTTTT. Translation: CSVADSGELFF.